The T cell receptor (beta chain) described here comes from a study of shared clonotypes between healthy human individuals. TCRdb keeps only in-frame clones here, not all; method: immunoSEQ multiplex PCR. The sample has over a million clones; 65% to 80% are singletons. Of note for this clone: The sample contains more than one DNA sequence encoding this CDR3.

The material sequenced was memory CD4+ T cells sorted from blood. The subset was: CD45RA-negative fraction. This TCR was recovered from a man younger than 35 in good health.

CDR3 loop: CASSEGDRGNQPQHF. CDR3 nucleotide sequence: TGCGCCAGCAGTGAAGGCGACAGGGGCAATCAGCCCCAGCATTTT. This chain joins TRBV10-2 and TRBJ1-5; 7 bases match TRBD1. The V gene's germline CDR1 is WSHSY and CDR2 SAAADI. The CDR3 totals 15 residues. V was clipped by 3 bases and J by 2 bases; unmatched bases: 4.